This entry concerns a single T cell receptor (beta chain). What it binds is not known. This CDR3 contains 13 residues. Germline-derived CDR1 and CDR2 are MGHDK and SYGVNS. V lost 6 bases and J lost 5; bases outside the gene matches: 7. This sample is part of a study of vaccination and CD4 T cells after COVID-19. The overall study: Overlapping spike pools from SARS-CoV-2 and HCoV-NL63, HCoV-OC43 and HCoV-229E served as culture stimuli.

Treatment reported: roughly 10-day PBMC culture with coronavirus spike peptide pools or control peptides (ViraFEST assay). An Oncomine TCR Beta short-read assay was used to sequence the DNA from cultured CD4+ T cells. A single record per CDR3 protein comes from TCRdb applying MiXCR to the PCR reads. The data hold 7,000 or so distinct CDR3 sequences, with about three quarters observed a single time. The origin of this receptor is a human donor who had recovered from COVID-19. The chain joins TRBV25-1 to TRBJ2-7, with 7 bases matching TRBD1. Sequenced input: CD4+ T cells from blood, cultured in vitro. DNA of the CDR3: TGTGCCAGCAGCCTCAGGGGGAAGGACGAGCAGTACTTC. Translating it yields CASSLRGKDEQYF.